Listed below are T cell receptor beta chains from one sample, sequenced in a study of CD8 T cells in Susac syndrome. MiXCR, run by TCRdb on the immunoSEQ multiplex PCR reads, gives a single entry per CDR3 protein. Of 200,000 or so distinct CDR3 sequences in the sample, 92% were seen once. Sequenced input: CD8+ T cells from PBMCs. These receptors were taken from a human donor with multiple sclerosis. CDR3s include the opening cysteine and the closing phenylalanine or tryptophan. Fields, in order: D gene, V gene, J gene, CDR3 protein. The D gene is left open where the match is weak.

d_gene: TRBD2
v_gene: TRBV9
j_gene: TRBJ2-7
CDR3aa: CASSSSQREGREQYF

d_gene: NA
v_gene: TRBV2
j_gene: TRBJ2-7
CDR3aa: CATRTTLYEQYF

d_gene: NA
v_gene: TRBV5-1
j_gene: TRBJ1-1
CDR3aa: CASREHGPNTEAFF

d_gene: NA
v_gene: TRBV13
j_gene: TRBJ2-1
CDR3aa: CACLETPFNNEQFF

d_gene: NA
v_gene: TRBV9
j_gene: TRBJ1-1
CDR3aa: CASTGHNSFSPRNTEAFF

d_gene: NA
v_gene: TRBV7-9
j_gene: TRBJ2-1
CDR3aa: CASSLAAFEGHNEQFF

d_gene: TRBD1
v_gene: TRBV4-1
j_gene: TRBJ1-5
CDR3aa: CASSQWGGTAILPQHF

d_gene: NA
v_gene: TRBV11-3
j_gene: TRBJ2-7
CDR3aa: CASSLRDGFSYEQYF

d_gene: NA
v_gene: TRBV5-6
j_gene: TRBJ2-7
CDR3aa: CASSLGVRRLVDYEQYF

d_gene: TRBD1
v_gene: TRBV29-1
j_gene: TRBJ1-1
CDR3aa: CSVTGGMNTEAFF

d_gene: NA
v_gene: TRBV20-1
j_gene: TRBJ1-1
CDR3aa: CSASVGGVRTEAFF

d_gene: NA
v_gene: TRBV7-9
j_gene: TRBJ1-2
CDR3aa: CASSEGLDYTF

d_gene: NA
v_gene: TRBV4-3
j_gene: TRBJ1-2
CDR3aa: CASSQQGSYGYTF

d_gene: TRBD1
v_gene: TRBV4-1
j_gene: TRBJ1-1
CDR3aa: CASSQVRTGFNTEAFF

d_gene: NA
v_gene: TRBV27
j_gene: TRBJ1-5
CDR3aa: CASSFYGQPQHF

d_gene: TRBD1
v_gene: TRBV20-1
j_gene: TRBJ2-7
CDR3aa: CSANPRQGGEQYF

d_gene: TRBD2
v_gene: TRBV29-1
j_gene: TRBJ2-3
CDR3aa: CSVERWRLAGDVDTQYF

d_gene: NA
v_gene: TRBV4-1
j_gene: TRBJ2-1
CDR3aa: CASSQNAGVHEQFF

d_gene: TRBD2
v_gene: TRBV3-1
j_gene: TRBJ2-1
CDR3aa: CASSPFLSPGLADNEQFF

d_gene: NA
v_gene: TRBV6-6
j_gene: TRBJ2-5
CDR3aa: CASSYASFQETQYF

d_gene: TRBD1
v_gene: TRBV12-5
j_gene: TRBJ2-4
CDR3aa: CASGLAGTGKNIQYF

d_gene: NA
v_gene: TRBV12-3/TRBV12-4
j_gene: TRBJ2-7
CDR3aa: CASSSMIRGEQYF

d_gene: NA
v_gene: TRBV15
j_gene: TRBJ2-6
CDR3aa: CATSRERQLSGANVLTF

d_gene: NA
v_gene: TRBV2
j_gene: TRBJ2-2
CDR3aa: CASRRLLQPTGELFF

d_gene: TRBD1
v_gene: TRBV15
j_gene: TRBJ2-7
CDR3aa: CATSRGPGGYEQYF

d_gene: NA
v_gene: TRBV5-6
j_gene: TRBJ2-7
CDR3aa: CASSSDSRPYEQYF

d_gene: TRBD1
v_gene: TRBV20-1
j_gene: TRBJ1-3
CDR3aa: CSARPTGEGWNTIYF

d_gene: TRBD2
v_gene: TRBV9
j_gene: TRBJ2-7
CDR3aa: CASGPRDYSYEQYF

d_gene: TRBD2
v_gene: TRBV9
j_gene: TRBJ2-7
CDR3aa: CASSVGSGGAYEQYF

d_gene: TRBD1
v_gene: TRBV9
j_gene: TRBJ2-1
CDR3aa: CASSPQPGQGDNGQFF

d_gene: NA
v_gene: TRBV9
j_gene: TRBJ2-7
CDR3aa: CASSLGAGTTYEQYF

d_gene: NA
v_gene: TRBV12-3/TRBV12-4
j_gene: TRBJ1-5
CDR3aa: CATGKAGQPQHF

d_gene: TRBD1
v_gene: TRBV6-6
j_gene: TRBJ1-1
CDR3aa: CATTGGVEAFF

d_gene: TRBD1
v_gene: TRBV27
j_gene: TRBJ1-2
CDR3aa: CASSNQGASPYGYTF

d_gene: NA
v_gene: TRBV5-4
j_gene: TRBJ2-5
CDR3aa: CASSSESAQETQYF

d_gene: TRBD1
v_gene: TRBV7-8
j_gene: TRBJ2-1
CDR3aa: CASADPTGDDEQFF

d_gene: NA
v_gene: TRBV3-1
j_gene: TRBJ2-6
CDR3aa: CASSPGSLSSGANVLTF

d_gene: NA
v_gene: TRBV18
j_gene: TRBJ1-4
CDR3aa: CASSLKTVTNEKLFF

d_gene: TRBD1
v_gene: TRBV28
j_gene: TRBJ2-4
CDR3aa: CASGQGAKNIQYF

d_gene: TRBD1
v_gene: TRBV7-9
j_gene: TRBJ2-2
CDR3aa: CATPGQGYTGELFF